The entry below describes one TCR beta chain. Its antigen is undetermined. This record comes from a study of response to subunit inactivated influenza vaccine. Germline V gene sequence: CDR1 SGHTA, CDR2 FQGTGA. Trimming cost V 4 bases and J 8 bases, with 15 bases left between them. The CDR3 totals 14 residues. Findings and caveats of the study: Authors suggested each seasonal flu vaccination may recruit only limited numbers of new T cells.

TCRdb redid the calling of the RT-PCR reads with MiXCR, one entry per CDR3 protein. The table records roughly 780,000 distinct CDR3 sequences, approximately 17% of them present only once. The rearrangement links TRBV7-3 to TRBJ2-1, with a possible D match to TRBD2 (6 bases). This specimen was PBMCs from blood, taken more than 4 days after vaccination. This receptor was identified in a man aged 45-65 years who received an inactivated influenza vaccine. Here the CDR3 DNA reads TGTGCCAGCAGCTCCTCCGGGAGCTCTTATGAGCAGTTCTTC. Its protein is CASSSSGSSYEQFF.